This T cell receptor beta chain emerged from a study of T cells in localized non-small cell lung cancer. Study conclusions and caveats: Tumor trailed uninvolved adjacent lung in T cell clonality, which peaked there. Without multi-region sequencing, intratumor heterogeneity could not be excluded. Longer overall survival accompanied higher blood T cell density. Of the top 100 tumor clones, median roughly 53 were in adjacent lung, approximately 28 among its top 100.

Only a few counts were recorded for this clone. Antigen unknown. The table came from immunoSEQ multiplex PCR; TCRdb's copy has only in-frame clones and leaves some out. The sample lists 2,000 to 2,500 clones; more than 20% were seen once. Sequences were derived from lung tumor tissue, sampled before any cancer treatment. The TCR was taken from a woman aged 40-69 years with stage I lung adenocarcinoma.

CDR3: CASSNSGTGGAEAFF. The CDR3 nucleotides are TGTGCCAGCAGTAATTCCGGGACAGGGGGTGCTGAAGCTTTCTTT. The V and J genes are TRBV6-8 and TRBJ1-1; TRBD1 matches at 11 bases. Germline assignment: CDR1 MNHGY and CDR2 SAAAGT. CDR3 length equals 15 residues. V was pared by 5 bases and J by 6 bases, with 8 bases of the junction left unmatched.